The clone carrying this TCR beta chain was recorded a few times. Amplified TCR beta CDR3 regions derived from RNA transcripts. First-round RT-PCR targeting the TCR CDR3 was performed with the HTBI primer set. TCRdb called the multiplex PCR reads again in MiXCR, with one record for every CDR3 protein. The sample consists of under 250,000 distinct CDR3 sequences, roughly a sixth of them appearing once. V trimming: 3 bases; J trimming: 4 bases; junction bases outside the gene matches: 6. Germline CDR1 is SGHNT and CDR2 is YYREEE (reference sequence). This CDR3 has 14 amino acids. This specimen comes from a study of T cells in Graves' hyperthyroidism and ophthalmopathy. Turning to the study itself: It was at initial diagnosis, before any treatment, that peripheral blood was collected.

Hyperthyroidism patients were newly diagnosed, had disease duration under 2 months, and were aged 18 to 65 years. PBMCs stemmed from 8.5 to 10 ml fresh peripheral blood. The chain carries TRBV5-4 and TRBJ1-1; TRBD1 agrees at 7 bases. The receptor's source is a woman in her forties or fifties with Graves' hyperthyroidism. Input material: blood. CDR3 protein: CASSSQGGATEAFF. Written as DNA, the CDR3 is TGTGCCAGCAGCTCCCAGGGGGGGGCCACTGAAGCTTTCTTT.